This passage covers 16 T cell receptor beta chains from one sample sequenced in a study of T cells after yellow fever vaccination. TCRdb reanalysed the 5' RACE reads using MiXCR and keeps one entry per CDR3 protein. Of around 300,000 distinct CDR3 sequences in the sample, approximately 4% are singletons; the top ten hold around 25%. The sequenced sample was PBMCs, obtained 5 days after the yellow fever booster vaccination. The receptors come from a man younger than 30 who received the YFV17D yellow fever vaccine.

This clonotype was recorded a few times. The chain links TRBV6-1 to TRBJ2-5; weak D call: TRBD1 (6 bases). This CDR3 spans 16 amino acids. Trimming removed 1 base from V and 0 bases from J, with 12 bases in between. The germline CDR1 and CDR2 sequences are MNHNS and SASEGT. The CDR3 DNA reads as TGTGCCAGCAGTGAAGGACCTTACAGGGACCAAGAGACCCAGTACTTC. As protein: CASSEGPYRDQETQYF.

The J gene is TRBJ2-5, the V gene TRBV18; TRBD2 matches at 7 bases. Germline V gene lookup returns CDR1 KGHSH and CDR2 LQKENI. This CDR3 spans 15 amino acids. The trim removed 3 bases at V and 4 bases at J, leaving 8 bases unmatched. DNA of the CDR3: TGTGCCAGCTCACCTCCCTCTAGCGGCGGAGAGACCCAGTACTTC. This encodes CASSPPSSGGETQYF.

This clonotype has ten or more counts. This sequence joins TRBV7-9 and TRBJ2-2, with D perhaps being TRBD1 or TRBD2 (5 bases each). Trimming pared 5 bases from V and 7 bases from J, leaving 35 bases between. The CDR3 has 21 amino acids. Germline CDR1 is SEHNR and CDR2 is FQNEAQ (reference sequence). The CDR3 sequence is CASSQSPGAGRWPTRVGELFF. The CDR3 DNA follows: TGTGCCAGCAGCCAAAGCCCCGGGGCAGGGCGGTGGCCGACGAGGGTCGGGGAGCTGTTTTTT. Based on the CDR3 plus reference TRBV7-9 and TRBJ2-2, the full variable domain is DTGVSQNPRHKITKRGQNVTFRCDPISEHNRLYWYRQTLGQGPEFLTYFQNEAQLEKSRLLSDRFSAERPKGSFSTLEIQRTEQGDSAMYLCASSQSPGAGRWPTRVGELFFGEGSRLTVL.

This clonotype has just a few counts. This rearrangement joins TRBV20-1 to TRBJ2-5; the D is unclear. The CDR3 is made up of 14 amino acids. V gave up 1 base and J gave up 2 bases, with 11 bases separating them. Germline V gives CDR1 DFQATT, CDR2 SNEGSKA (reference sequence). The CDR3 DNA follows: TGCAGTGCTAGAGTTACGGCAGGTCAAGAGACCCAGTACTTC. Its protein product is CSARVTAGQETQYF.

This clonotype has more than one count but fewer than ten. The CDR3 DNA reads as TGCGCCAGCAGCTTCGGACTAGTAGAGACCCAGTACTTC. It is translated as CASSFGLVETQYF. V usage is TRBV5-1 and J usage is TRBJ2-5, with 7 positions matching TRBD2. Germline CDR1 SGHRS, CDR2 YFSETQ. CDR3 length: 13 residues. Trimming took 2 bases from V and 4 from J; bases not matched to a gene: 2.

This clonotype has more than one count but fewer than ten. CDR3 DNA sequence: TGTGCCAGCAGCTTTACGGGACTACAAGAGACCCAGTACTTC. As protein: CASSFTGLQETQYF. J is TRBJ2-5 and V is TRBV7-2; 7 bases map to TRBD2. After removal of 3 bases from V and 2 bases from J, the junction contained 3 bases not matched to a gene. The length of the CDR3 is 14 residues. CDR1 and CDR2 from the germline V gene are SGHTA and FQGNSA. Full variable domain (outside the CDR3, taken from reference TRBV7-2 and TRBJ2-5): GAGVSQSPSNKVTEKGKDVELRCDPISGHTALYWYRQSLGQGLEFLIYFQGNSAPDKSGLPSDRFSAERTGGSVSTLTIQRTQQEDSAVYLCASSFTGLQETQYFGPGTRLLVL.

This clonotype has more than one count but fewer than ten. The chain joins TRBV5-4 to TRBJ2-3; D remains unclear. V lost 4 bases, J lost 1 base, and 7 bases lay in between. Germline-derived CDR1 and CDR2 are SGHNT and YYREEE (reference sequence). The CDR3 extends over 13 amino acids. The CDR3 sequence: CASSGGRTDTQYF. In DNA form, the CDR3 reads TGTGCCAGCAGCGGCGGCCGCACAGATACGCAGTATTTT. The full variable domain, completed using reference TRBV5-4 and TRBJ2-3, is ETGVTQSPTHLIKTRGQQVTLRCSSQSGHNTVSWYQQALGQGPQFIFQYYREEENGRGNFPPRFSGLQFPNYSSELNVNALELDDSALYLCASSGGRTDTQYFGPGTRLTVL.

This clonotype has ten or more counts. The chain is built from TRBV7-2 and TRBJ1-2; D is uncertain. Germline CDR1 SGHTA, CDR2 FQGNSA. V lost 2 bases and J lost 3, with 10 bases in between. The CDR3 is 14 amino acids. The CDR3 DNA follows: TGTGCCAGCAGCTTATTGGGCGGTGACTATGGCTACACCTTC. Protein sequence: CASSLLGGDYGYTF.

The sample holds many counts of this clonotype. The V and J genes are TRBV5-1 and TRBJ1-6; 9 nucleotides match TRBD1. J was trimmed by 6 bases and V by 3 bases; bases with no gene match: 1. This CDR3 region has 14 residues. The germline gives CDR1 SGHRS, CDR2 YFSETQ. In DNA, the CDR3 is TGCGCCAGCAGCTCGGGACAGGGTAATTCACCCCTCCACTTT. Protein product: CASSSGQGNSPLHF.

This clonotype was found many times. The CDR3 loop is CSAIAGGAGGNQPQHF. Here the CDR3 DNA reads TGCAGTGCTATAGCCGGGGGGGCCGGAGGGAATCAGCCCCAGCATTTT. The genes are TRBV20-1 and TRBJ1-5; a weak D match, TRBD1 (6 bases). There are 16 residues in the CDR3. Germline V gene data show CDR1 as DFQATT and CDR2 as SNEGSKA (reference sequence). V dropped 4 bases and J dropped 4 bases, with 20 bases sitting between them.

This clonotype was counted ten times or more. The CDR3 nucleotides are TGTGCCAGCAGCTTAGTGTGGTCGGGGGAAGGATATAATTCACCCCTCCACTTT. Translating it yields CASSLVWSGEGYNSPLHF. The chain links TRBV7-8 to TRBJ1-6; the D gene is possibly TRBD1 (5 bases). Trimming left V 1 base short and J 4 bases short, with 17 bases between. This CDR3 has 18 amino acids. Germline V gene data show CDR1 as SGHVS and CDR2 as FQNEAQ.

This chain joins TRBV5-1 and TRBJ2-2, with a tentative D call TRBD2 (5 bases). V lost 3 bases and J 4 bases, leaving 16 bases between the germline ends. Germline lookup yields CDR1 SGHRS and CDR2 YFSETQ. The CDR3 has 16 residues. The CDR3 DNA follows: TGCGCCAGCAGCTCGGACGAGGGATTCGGCACCGGGGAGCTGTTTTTT. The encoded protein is CASSSDEGFGTGELFF.

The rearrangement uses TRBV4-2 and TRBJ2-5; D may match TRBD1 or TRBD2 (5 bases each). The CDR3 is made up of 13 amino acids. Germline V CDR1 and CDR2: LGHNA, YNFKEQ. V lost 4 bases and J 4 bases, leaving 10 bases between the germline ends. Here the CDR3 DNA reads TGTGCCAGCAGCCTTCCAGGGAGAGAGACCCAGTACTTC. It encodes CASSLPGRETQYF.

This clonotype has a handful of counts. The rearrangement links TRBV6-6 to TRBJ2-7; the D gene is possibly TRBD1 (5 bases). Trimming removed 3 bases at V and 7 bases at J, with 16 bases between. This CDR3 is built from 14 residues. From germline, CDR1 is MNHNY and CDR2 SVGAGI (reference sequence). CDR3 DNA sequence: TGTGCCAGCAGTTATACTCAGGGATTGAGGGAGCAGTACTTC. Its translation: CASSYTQGLREQYF.

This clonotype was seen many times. Here the CDR3 DNA reads TGTGCCATCACTCCAAGGGGAGGGAACTATGGCTACACCTTC. Its translation is CAITPRGGNYGYTF. The chain uses TRBV10-3 and TRBJ1-2; tentatively, D is TRBD1 (5 bases). Trimming took 7 bases from V and 2 from J, leaving 14 bases between them. Germline V gene sequence: CDR1 ENHRY, CDR2 SYGVKD. CDR3 length equals 14 residues.

The CDR3 sequence: CASSQSRQGARKDTQYF. The CDR3 bases are TGCGCCAGCAGTCAATCTCGGCAGGGGGCGCGTAAAGATACGCAGTATTTT. The chain combines TRBV23-1 with TRBJ2-3, with 8 bases aligning to TRBD1. TRBV23-1 carries the ORF label, with uncertain function. V gave up 0 bases and J gave up 5 bases; unmatched junction bases: 10. There are 17 residues in the CDR3.